This passage covers 15 T cell receptor beta chains from one sample sequenced in a study of cytomegalovirus exposure and HLA in healthy donors. It was with 60 Vbeta and 13 Jbeta primers that the PCR ran. This table comes from immunoSEQ multiplex PCR, and its TCRdb copy is limited to in-frame clones, with some not included. This table lists about 140,000 clones. Sequencing was done on a sample of PBMCs. Receptors originate from a man in his forties in good health and CMV-seronegative.

Notes on this clone: At one of its ends the junction is not consistent with the germline gene, which may arise from a read error. The chain uses TRBV10-3 and TRBJ1-3, with 8 positions matching TRBD1. There are 15 residues in the CDR3. Germline V lookup: CDR1 ENHRY, CDR2 SYGVKD. CDR3 nucleotides: TGTGCCGTCAGGACAGGGACAACCTCTGGAAACACCATATATTTT. The encoded protein is CAVRTGTTSGNTIYF.

V usage is TRBV11-1 and J usage is TRBJ2-7, with a weak D call TRBD2 (6 bases). The ends were cut back, 5 bases at V and 3 bases at J, with 17 bases in the middle. Germline loops: CDR1 SGHAT, CDR2 FQDESV (reference sequence). The CDR3 consists of 15 residues. The CDR3 DNA follows: TGTGCCAGCAGCCGGGGTATGGGGGGATACTACGAGCAGTACTTC. This encodes CASSRGMGGYYEQYF. The entire variable domain, with the rest obtained from reference TRBV11-1 and TRBJ2-7, is as follows: EAEVAQSPRYKITEKSQAVAFWCDPISGHATLYWYRQILGQGPELLVQFQDESVVDDSQLPKDRFSAERLKGVDSTLKIQPAELGDSAMYLCASSRGMGGYYEQYFGPGTRLTVT.

The chain links TRBV4-3 to TRBJ1-3; the D is unclear. From germline, CDR1 is LGHNA and CDR2 YSLEER. The length of the CDR3 is 16 residues. The V end lost 0 bases, the J end lost 0 bases, and 9 bases lay between the germline ends. The CDR3 DNA reads as TGCGCCAGCAGCCAAGATTTCGGTGTCTCTGGAAACACCATATATTTT. This gives the protein CASSQDFGVSGNTIYF.

CDR3 region: CASSPTATSTDTQYF. CDR3 nucleotide sequence: TGTGCCAGCAGTCCGACAGCGACTAGCACAGATACGCAGTATTTT. This chain joins TRBV28 and TRBJ2-3; D possibly corresponds to TRBD1 (5 bases). Germline CDR1 is MDHEN and CDR2 is SYDVKM. The CDR3 runs 15 residues. Trimming took off 5 bases at V and 0 bases at J, with 12 bases between the two ends.

CDR3: CASSFMGGDTQYF. Written as DNA, the CDR3 is TGTGCCAGCAGCTTTATGGGGGGGGATACGCAGTATTTT. This chain uses TRBV11-3 with TRBJ2-3; TRBD2 aligns across 7 bases. Germline trimming cut 3 bases from V and 6 bases from J; bases unmatched to any gene: 3. The CDR3 is made up of 13 amino acids. Per germline, CDR1 SGHNT and CDR2 YENEEA. Full variable domain (remainder filled in from reference TRBV11-3 and TRBJ2-3): EAGVVQSPRYKIIEKKQPVAFWCNPISGHNTLYWYLQNLGQGPELLIRYENEEAVDDSQLPKDRFSAERLKGVDSTLKIQPAELGDSAVYLCASSFMGGDTQYFGPGTRLTVL.

The gene calls are TRBV7-2 and TRBJ1-1; unclear D gene. CDR3 length: 14 amino acids. Germline values: CDR1 SGHTA, CDR2 FQGNSA. Trimming removed 0 bases at V and 0 bases at J, with 5 bases between. The CDR3 DNA is TGTGCCAGCAGCTTAGCCCAAATGAACACTGAAGCTTTCTTT. Amino acids: CASSLAQMNTEAFF.

This chain joins TRBV6-5 and TRBJ1-1, with D hard to call. CDR3 length equals 14 residues. Germline lookup yields CDR1 MNHEY and CDR2 SVGAGI. V was pared by 1 base and J by 4 bases, with 10 bases between. The CDR3 protein is CASSYWESVTEAFF. CDR3 coding DNA: TGTGCCAGCAGTTACTGGGAGAGTGTCACTGAAGCTTTCTTT.

The chain has TRBV27 and TRBJ1-2; D uncertain. Germline CDR1 is MNHEY and CDR2 is SMNVEV (reference sequence). Between the trimmed V and J ends, which lost 2 bases and 5 bases, there was a span of 6 bases. The CDR3 length is 12 residues. CDR3 residues: CASSLAGYGYTF. The CDR3 nucleotides are TGTGCCAGCAGTTTAGCGGGGTATGGCTACACCTTC.

The rearrangement links TRBV5-4 to TRBJ2-7; TRBD1 is a possible D gene (6 bases). The CDR3 covers 14 residues. Germline CDR1 reads SGHNT; CDR2 reads YYREEE (reference sequence). The V and J ends lost 4 bases and 2 bases respectively, with 13 bases between them. CDR3 in DNA: TGTGCCAGCAGCGTGGACAGCGGCGCCTACGAGCAGTACTTC. Protein product: CASSVDSGAYEQYF.

For this clone: The same CDR3 can be traced to other DNA sequences in this sample. V usage is TRBV5-4 and J usage is TRBJ2-7; 11 bases are shared with TRBD2. The CDR3 covers 18 residues. Germline values: CDR1 SGHNT, CDR2 YYREEE (reference sequence). V lost 4 bases, J lost 2 bases, and 14 bases stayed unmatched. Here the CDR3 DNA reads TGTGCCAGCAGCCGACGTTTAGCGGGGGGGCCCTATCCCTACGAGCAGTACTTC. Protein: CASSRRLAGGPYPYEQYF. The full variable domain, in which reference TRBV5-4 and TRBJ2-7 provide the parts outside the CDR3, is ETGVTQSPTHLIKTRGQQVTLRCSSQSGHNTVSWYQQALGQGPQFIFQYYREEENGRGNFPPRFSGLQFPNYSSELNVNALELDDSALYLCASSRRLAGGPYPYEQYFGPGTRLTVT.

The V call is TRBV7-9, the J call TRBJ2-5; TRBD2 matches at 12 bases. Germline CDR1 is SEHNR and CDR2 is FQNEAQ (reference sequence). V dropped 5 bases and J dropped 2; count of bases not matched to a gene: 6. The CDR3 is 16 residues long. For the CDR3, the DNA is TGTGCCAGCAGCGTTGGCCTAGCGGGGGGGCAAGAGACCCAGTACTTC. As protein: CASSVGLAGGQETQYF.

This chain connects TRBV2 to TRBJ2-3; 10 positions agree with TRBD2. Germline CDR1 SNHLY, CDR2 FYNNEI. This CDR3 comprises 14 residues. Trimming took 4 bases from V and 4 from J; bases not matched to a gene: 2. CDR3 region: CASSVSGGADTQYF. CDR3 sequence (DNA): TGTGCCAGCAGTGTAAGCGGGGGGGCAGATACGCAGTATTTT.

V is TRBV7-9 and J is TRBJ1-5; D remains unclear. This CDR3 spans 14 amino acids. V lost 1 base to trimming and J lost 0 bases, with 4 bases between them. Per germline, CDR1 SEHNR and CDR2 FQNEAQ (reference sequence). The CDR3 sequence: CASSLDYSNQPQHF. The CDR3 DNA sequence: TGTGCCAGCAGCTTAGACTATAGCAATCAGCCCCAGCATTTT.

The chain uses TRBV9 and TRBJ2-7; a possible D gene is TRBD2 (5 bases). Germline V gives CDR1 SGDLS, CDR2 YYNGEE. This CDR3 has 14 amino acids. Trimming removed 0 bases at V and 3 bases at J, with 10 bases between. CDR3 amino acids: CASSVGTYSYEQYF. CDR3 in DNA: TGTGCCAGCAGCGTAGGGACTTATAGCTACGAGCAGTACTTC.

V and J are TRBV11-2 and TRBJ2-1; a possible D gene is TRBD2 (6 bases). The germline CDR1 and CDR2 sequences are SGHAT and FQNNGV. Trimming took 0 bases from V and 1 from J, leaving 7 bases between them. This CDR3 has 15 amino acids. This chain's CDR3 is CASSLEGGSYNEQFF. Written as DNA, the CDR3 is TGTGCCAGCAGCTTAGAGGGGGGTTCCTACAATGAGCAGTTCTTC.